This TCR beta chain was sequenced for a study of glioma-infiltrating T cells after dendritic cell vaccination. Across the whole study: At biweekly intervals, patients got three intradermal dendritic cell vaccine injections. Overall study results and limits: The cohort had few patients with full blood and tumor sets. Patients with more pretreatment TILs had longer time to progression and survival.

V shed 0 bases and J shed 0 bases, with 12 bases lying between them. The CDR3 loop spans 17 amino acids. Germline V gene sequence: CDR1 MGHRA, CDR2 YSYEKL. For this clone: Its matching antigen is unknown.

TCRB CDR3 was amplified from 2 ug genomic DNA or less. Here immunoSEQ multiplex PCR was the method, and the copy in TCRdb shows in-frame clones only, minus some. This sample has about 64,000 clones, with approximately 78% found just once. The input for sequencing was blood, taken before dendritic cell vaccination. The receptor comes from a human donor with glioblastoma. The chain carries TRBV4-1 and TRBJ1-5, with unresolved D. CDR3 in DNA: TGCGCCAGCAGCCAAGAGTTAACAGACTATAGCAATCAGCCCCAGCATTTT. It encodes CASSQELTDYSNQPQHF.